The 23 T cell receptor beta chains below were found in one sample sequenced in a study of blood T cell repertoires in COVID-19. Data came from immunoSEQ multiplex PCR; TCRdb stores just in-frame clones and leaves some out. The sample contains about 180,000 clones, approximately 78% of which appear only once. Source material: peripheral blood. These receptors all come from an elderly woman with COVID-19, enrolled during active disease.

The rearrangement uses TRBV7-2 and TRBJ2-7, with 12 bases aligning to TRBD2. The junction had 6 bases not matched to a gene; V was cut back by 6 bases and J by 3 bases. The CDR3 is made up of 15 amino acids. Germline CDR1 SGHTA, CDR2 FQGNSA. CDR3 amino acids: CASRGGLAGFYEQYF. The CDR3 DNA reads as TGTGCCAGCAGGGGGGGACTAGCGGGTTTCTACGAGCAGTACTTC.

As DNA, the CDR3 is TGTGCCAGCAGCTTGAAGCGGGCCGGGGTGGGACTCACAGATACGCAGTATTTT. Translation gives CASSLKRAGVGLTDTQYF. The chain recombines TRBV5-6 with TRBJ2-3; D perhaps matches TRBD2 (6 bases). The CDR3 runs to 18 residues. V was pared by 1 base and J by 2 bases, with 20 bases between. Per the germline V gene, CDR1 is SGHDT and CDR2 is YYEEEE. Variable domain in full (rest from reference TRBV5-6 and TRBJ2-3): DAGVTQSPTHLIKTRGQQVTLRCSPKSGHDTVSWYQQALGQGPQFIFQYYEEEERQRGNFPDRFSGHQFPNYSSELNVNALLLGDSALYLCASSLKRAGVGLTDTQYFGPGTRLTVL.

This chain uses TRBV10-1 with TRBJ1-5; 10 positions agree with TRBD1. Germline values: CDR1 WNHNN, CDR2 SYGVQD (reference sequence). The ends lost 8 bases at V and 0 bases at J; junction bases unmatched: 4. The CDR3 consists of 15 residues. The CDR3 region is CASDRGLGSNQPQHF. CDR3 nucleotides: TGCGCCAGCGACAGGGGGCTCGGTAGCAATCAGCCCCAGCATTTT.

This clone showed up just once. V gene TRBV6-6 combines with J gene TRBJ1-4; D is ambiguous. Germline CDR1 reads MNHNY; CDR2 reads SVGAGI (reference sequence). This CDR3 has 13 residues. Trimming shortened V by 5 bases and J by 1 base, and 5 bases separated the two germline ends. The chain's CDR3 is CASSDRTNEKLFF. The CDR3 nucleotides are TGTGCCAGCAGTGATAGAACTAATGAAAAACTGTTTTTT.

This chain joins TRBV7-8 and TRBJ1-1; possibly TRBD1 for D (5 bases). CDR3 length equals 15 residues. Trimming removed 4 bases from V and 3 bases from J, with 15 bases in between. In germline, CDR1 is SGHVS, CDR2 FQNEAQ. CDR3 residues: CASSSEQARDTEAFF. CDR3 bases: TGTGCCAGCAGCTCCGAACAGGCTAGGGACACTGAAGCTTTCTTT.

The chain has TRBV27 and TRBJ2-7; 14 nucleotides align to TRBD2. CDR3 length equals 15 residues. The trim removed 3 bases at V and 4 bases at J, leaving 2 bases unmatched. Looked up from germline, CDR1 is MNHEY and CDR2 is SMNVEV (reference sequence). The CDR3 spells CASSLGTSGSYEQYF. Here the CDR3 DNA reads TGTGCCAGCAGTTTGGGGACTAGCGGGAGTTACGAGCAGTACTTC.

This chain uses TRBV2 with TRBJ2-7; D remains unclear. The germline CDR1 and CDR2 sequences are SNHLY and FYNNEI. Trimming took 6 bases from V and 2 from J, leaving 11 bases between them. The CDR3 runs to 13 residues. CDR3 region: CASSEMYTYEQYF. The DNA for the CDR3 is TGTGCCAGCAGCGAAATGTATACCTACGAGCAGTACTTC.

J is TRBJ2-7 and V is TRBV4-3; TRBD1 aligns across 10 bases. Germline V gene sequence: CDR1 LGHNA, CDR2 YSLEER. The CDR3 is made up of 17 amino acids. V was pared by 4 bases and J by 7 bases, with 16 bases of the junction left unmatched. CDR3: CASSRPAYNWDRGEQYF. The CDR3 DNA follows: TGCGCCAGCAGCCGCCCCGCATATAACTGGGACAGGGGTGAGCAGTACTTC.

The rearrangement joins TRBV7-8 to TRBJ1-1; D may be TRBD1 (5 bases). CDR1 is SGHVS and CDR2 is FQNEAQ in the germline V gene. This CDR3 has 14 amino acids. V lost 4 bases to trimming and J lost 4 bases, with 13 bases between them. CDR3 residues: CASSSGGGFTEAFF. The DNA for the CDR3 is TGTGCCAGCAGCTCCGGGGGGGGGTTCACTGAAGCTTTCTTT.

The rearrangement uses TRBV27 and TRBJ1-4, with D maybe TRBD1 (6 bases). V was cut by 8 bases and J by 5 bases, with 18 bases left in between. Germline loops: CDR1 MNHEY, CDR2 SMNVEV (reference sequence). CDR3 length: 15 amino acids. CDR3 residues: CASGFRTGRNEKLFF. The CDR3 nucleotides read TGTGCCAGCGGGTTCAGAACAGGGCGAAATGAAAAACTGTTTTTT.

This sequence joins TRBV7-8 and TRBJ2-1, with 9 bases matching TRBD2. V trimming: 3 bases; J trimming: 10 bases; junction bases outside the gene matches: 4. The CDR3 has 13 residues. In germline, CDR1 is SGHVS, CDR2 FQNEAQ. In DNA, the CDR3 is TGTGCCAGCAGCTTTACAAGCGGGAGGGAGCAGTTCTTC. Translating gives CASSFTSGREQFF.

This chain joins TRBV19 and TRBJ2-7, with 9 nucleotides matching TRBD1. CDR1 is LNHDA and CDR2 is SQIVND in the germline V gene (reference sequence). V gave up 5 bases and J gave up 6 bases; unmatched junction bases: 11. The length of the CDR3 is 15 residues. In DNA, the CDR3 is TGTGCCAGTAGTCAAGAATACAGGGGGCATGGCGAGCAGTACTTC. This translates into CASSQEYRGHGEQYF.

CDR3 loop: CATSDPRGGDGYTF. Here the CDR3 DNA reads TGTGCCACCAGTGATCCGCGGGGGGGGGATGGCTACACCTTC. This chain uses TRBV24-1 with TRBJ1-2, with D perhaps matching TRBD1 (5 bases). The V end was cut by 3 bases, the J end by 6 bases, with 13 bases between. Germline CDR1 KGHDR, CDR2 SFDVKD. This CDR3 region has 14 residues.

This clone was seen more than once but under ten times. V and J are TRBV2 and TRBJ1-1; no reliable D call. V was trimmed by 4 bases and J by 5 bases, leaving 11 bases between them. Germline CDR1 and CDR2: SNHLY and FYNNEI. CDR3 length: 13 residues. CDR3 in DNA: TGTGCCAGCAGTGGTCAAATAGTGACTGAAGCTTTCTTT. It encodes CASSGQIVTEAFF.

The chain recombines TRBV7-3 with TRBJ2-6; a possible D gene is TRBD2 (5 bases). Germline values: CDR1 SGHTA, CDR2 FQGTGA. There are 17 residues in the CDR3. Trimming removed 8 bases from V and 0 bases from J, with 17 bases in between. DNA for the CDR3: TGTGCCAGCTCGACTACCTCCTCTAGCTCTGGGGCCAACGTCCTGACTTTC. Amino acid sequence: CASSTTSSSSGANVLTF.

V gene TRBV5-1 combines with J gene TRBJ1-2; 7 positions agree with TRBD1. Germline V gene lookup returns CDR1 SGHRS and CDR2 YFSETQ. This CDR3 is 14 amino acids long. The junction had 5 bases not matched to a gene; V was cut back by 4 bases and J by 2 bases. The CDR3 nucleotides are TGCGCCAGCAGCGCCACGACAGGGAACTATGGCTACACCTTC. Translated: CASSATTGNYGYTF. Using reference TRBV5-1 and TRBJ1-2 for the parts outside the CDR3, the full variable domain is KAGVTQTPRYLIKTRGQQVTLSCSPISGHRSVSWYQQTPGQGLQFLFEYFSETQRNKGNFPGRFSGRQFSNSRSEMNVSTLELGDSALYLCASSATTGNYGYTFGSGTRLTVV.

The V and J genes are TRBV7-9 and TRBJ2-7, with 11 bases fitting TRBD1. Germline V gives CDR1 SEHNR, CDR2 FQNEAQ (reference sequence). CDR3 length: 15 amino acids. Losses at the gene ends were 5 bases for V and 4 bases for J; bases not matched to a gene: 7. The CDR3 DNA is TGTGCCAGCAGCCAAACCGGACAGGGGGCGTACGAGCAGTACTTC. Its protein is CASSQTGQGAYEQYF. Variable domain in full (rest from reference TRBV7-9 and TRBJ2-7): DTGVSQNPRHKITKRGQNVTFRCDPISEHNRLYWYRQTLGQGPEFLTYFQNEAQLEKSRLLSDRFSAERPKGSFSTLEIQRTEQGDSAMYLCASSQTGQGAYEQYFGPGTRLTVT.

The CDR3 coding sequence is TGTGCCAGCAGTTACTTCCAGACGGGTTGGGAGACCCAGTACTTC. Protein product: CASSYFQTGWETQYF. The V call is TRBV6-5, the J call TRBJ2-5; D gene uncertain. Per germline, CDR1 MNHEY and CDR2 SVGAGI. CDR3 length: 15 residues. V shed 1 base and J shed 5 bases, with 14 bases lying between them.

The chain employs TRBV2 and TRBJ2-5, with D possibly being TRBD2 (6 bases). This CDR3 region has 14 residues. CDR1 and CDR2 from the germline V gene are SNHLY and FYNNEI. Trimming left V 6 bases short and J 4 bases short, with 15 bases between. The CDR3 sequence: CASSSISGGETQYF. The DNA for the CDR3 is TGTGCCAGCAGCTCGATTAGCGGTGGAGAGACCCAGTACTTC.

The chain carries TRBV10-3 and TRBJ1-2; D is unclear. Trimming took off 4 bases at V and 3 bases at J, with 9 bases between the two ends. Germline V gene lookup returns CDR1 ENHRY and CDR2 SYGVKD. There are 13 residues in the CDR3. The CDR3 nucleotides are TGTGCCATCAGTGGAGGTTTAGACTATGGCTACACCTTC. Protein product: CAISGGLDYGYTF.

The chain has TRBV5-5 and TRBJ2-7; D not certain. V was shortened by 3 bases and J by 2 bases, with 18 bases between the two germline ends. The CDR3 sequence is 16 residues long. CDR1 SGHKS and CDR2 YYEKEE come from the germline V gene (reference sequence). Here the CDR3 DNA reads TGTGCCAGCAGCTCTTCAACACTCCCTCGGGCCTACGAGCAGTACTTC. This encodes CASSSSTLPRAYEQYF.

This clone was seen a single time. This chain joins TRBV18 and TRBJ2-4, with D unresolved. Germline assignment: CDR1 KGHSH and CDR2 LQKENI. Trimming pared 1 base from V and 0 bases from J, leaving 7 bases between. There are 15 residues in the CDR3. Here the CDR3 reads CASSPRNIAKNIQYF. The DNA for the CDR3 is TGTGCCAGCTCACCACGTAATATAGCCAAAAACATTCAGTACTTC.

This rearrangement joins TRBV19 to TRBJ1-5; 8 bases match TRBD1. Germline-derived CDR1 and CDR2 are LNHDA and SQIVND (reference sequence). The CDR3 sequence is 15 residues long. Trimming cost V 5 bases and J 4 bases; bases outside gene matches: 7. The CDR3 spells CASSSDREGNQPQHF. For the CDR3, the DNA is TGTGCCAGTAGTTCGGACAGGGAGGGAAATCAGCCCCAGCATTTT.